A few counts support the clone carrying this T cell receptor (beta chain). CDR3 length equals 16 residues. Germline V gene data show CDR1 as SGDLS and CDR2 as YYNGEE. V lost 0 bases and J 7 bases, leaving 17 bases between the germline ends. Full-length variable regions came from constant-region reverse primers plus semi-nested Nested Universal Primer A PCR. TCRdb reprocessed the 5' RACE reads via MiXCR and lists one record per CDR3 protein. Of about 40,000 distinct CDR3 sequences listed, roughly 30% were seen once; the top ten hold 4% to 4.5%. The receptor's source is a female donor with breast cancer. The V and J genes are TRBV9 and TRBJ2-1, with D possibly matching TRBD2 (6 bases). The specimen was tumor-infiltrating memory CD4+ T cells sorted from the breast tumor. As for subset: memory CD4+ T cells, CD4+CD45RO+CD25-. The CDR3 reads CASSVGGVGWLNEQFF. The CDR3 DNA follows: TGTGCCAGCAGCGTAGGGGGGGTAGGATGGTTGAATGAGCAGTTCTTC.